The 32 T cell receptor beta chains below come from one sample, sequenced in a study of T cell responses to AZD1222 COVID-19 vaccine. The method was immunoSEQ multiplex PCR; TCRdb's version includes in-frame clones alone and lacks a portion of them. The data contain 150,000 to 200,000 clones, about nine tenths of them singletons. This sample comprised peripheral blood, obtained on day 0 of AZD1222 vaccination. These receptors originate from an adult in good health.

This rearrangement joins TRBV7-3 to TRBJ2-1; 7 bases fit TRBD2. The CDR3 sequence is 17 residues long. V trimming: 2 bases; J trimming: 5 bases; junction bases outside the gene matches: 12. Germline-derived CDR1 and CDR2 are SGHTA and FQGTGA. The CDR3 region is CASSLLPSGVRNNEQFF. For the CDR3, the DNA is TGTGCCAGCAGCTTACTCCCGAGCGGGGTCCGAAACAATGAGCAGTTCTTC.

The genes are TRBV19 and TRBJ1-5, with 8 positions matching TRBD1. Germline CDR1 LNHDA, CDR2 SQIVND (reference sequence). The junction had 7 bases not matched to a gene; V was cut back by 9 bases and J by 3 bases. This CDR3 spans 14 amino acids. The CDR3 DNA sequence: TGTGCCAGCACAGGACAGGGTGCCAATCAGCCCCAGCATTTT. Protein sequence: CASTGQGANQPQHF.

This rearrangement joins TRBV6-5 to TRBJ2-1, with unresolved D. There are 13 residues in the CDR3. Germline assignment: CDR1 MNHEY and CDR2 SVGAGI. Trimming took off 5 bases at V and 9 bases at J, with 14 bases between the two ends. The CDR3 reads CASSPAWGGEQFF. In DNA, the CDR3 is TGTGCCAGCAGTCCCGCTTGGGGTGGTGAGCAGTTCTTC.

This chain connects TRBV6-2 or TRBV6-3 to TRBJ1-4; D gene ambiguous. Trimming pared 6 bases from V and 8 bases from J, leaving 10 bases between. The CDR3 length is 12 residues. CDR1 MNHEY and CDR2 SVGEGT come from the germline V gene. CDR3 nucleotide sequence: TGTGCCAGCAGCCCGTCTCCGGAAAAACTGTTTTTT. Its translation is CASSPSPEKLFF.

The V gene is TRBV29-1, the J gene TRBJ1-2, with TRBD1 as a possible D gene (5 bases). The CDR3 sequence is 13 residues long. V dropped 7 bases and J dropped 0 bases, with 12 bases sitting between them. Germline V gives CDR1 SQVTM, CDR2 ANQGSEA. The CDR3 DNA sequence: TGCAGCGCCCGGGACGTCTCTAACTATGGCTACACCTTC. As protein: CSARDVSNYGYTF.

V and J are TRBV5-1 and TRBJ1-5, with TRBD1 matching 7 bases. Germline loops: CDR1 SGHRS, CDR2 YFSETQ. This CDR3 has 15 amino acids. The trim removed 4 bases at V and 2 bases at J, leaving 6 bases unmatched. Here the CDR3 reads CASSLEGARNQPQHF. The CDR3 DNA follows: TGCGCCAGCAGCCTTGAGGGGGCGCGCAATCAGCCCCAGCATTTT.

The chain links TRBV15 to TRBJ1-1; the match to TRBD1 covers 8 bases. The V and J ends lost 1 base and 8 bases, in that order; junction bases with no gene match: 6. Germline lookup yields CDR1 LNHNV and CDR2 YYDKDF (reference sequence). The CDR3 loop spans 14 amino acids. The CDR3 is CATSRARTGPEAFF. In DNA form, the CDR3 reads TGTGCCACCAGCAGAGCCAGGACAGGGCCAGAAGCTTTCTTT. The full variable domain, its missing parts supplied by reference TRBV15 and TRBJ1-1, is DAMVIQNPRYQVTQFGKPVTLSCSQTLNHNVMYWYQQKSSQAPKLLFHYYDKDFNNEADTPDNFQSRRPNTSFCFLDIRSPGLGDTAMYLCATSRARTGPEAFFGQGTRLTVV.

In this sample, this clone turned up once. V and J are TRBV2 and TRBJ1-6; a possible D gene is TRBD1 (5 bases). Per germline, CDR1 SNHLY and CDR2 FYNNEI. Trimming removed 3 bases from V and 6 bases from J, with 15 bases in between. The CDR3 extends over 16 amino acids. The CDR3 loop is CASSDRQREGNSPLHF. For the CDR3, the DNA is TGTGCCAGCAGTGACCGACAGAGGGAGGGTAATTCACCCCTCCACTTT.

The chain is built from TRBV12-5 and TRBJ1-3; D is unresolved. Germline CDR1 is LGHNT and CDR2 is FRNRAP. CDR3 length: 11 amino acids. The V gene lost 4 bases and the J gene lost 2 bases, with 0 bases spanning the gap. CDR3 amino acids: CASGSGNTIYF. Here the CDR3 DNA reads TGTGCTAGTGGTTCTGGAAACACCATATATTTT.

This clone was counted once. The chain couples TRBV19 to TRBJ2-1; D unresolved. The CDR3 is 13 residues long. The germline V gene has CDR1 LNHDA and CDR2 SQIVND (reference sequence). With 4 bases removed from V and 8 bases from J, the gap between germline ends came to 12 bases. The CDR3 DNA is TGTGCCAGTAGTACAAAGCCTTTGGATGAGCAGTTCTTC. Protein product: CASSTKPLDEQFF.

The chain uses TRBV19 and TRBJ1-2; no reliable D call. V lost 4 bases, J lost 3 bases, and 6 bases lay in between. This CDR3 is built from 12 residues. Germline V lookup: CDR1 LNHDA, CDR2 SQIVND (reference sequence). The CDR3 bases are TGTGCCAGTAGTACGTGGGACTATGGCTACACCTTC. It translates to CASSTWDYGYTF.

The J gene is TRBJ2-3, the V gene TRBV3-1 (or the pseudogene TRBV3-2); no clear D gene. Looked up from germline, CDR1 is LGHDT and CDR2 is YNNKEL (reference sequence). Trimming cost V 5 bases and J 2 bases, with 17 bases left between them. The CDR3 has 16 amino acids. This CDR3 is CASSYRSFADTDTQYF. The CDR3 region has the DNA TGTGCCAGCAGCTACCGAAGTTTTGCGGACACAGATACGCAGTATTTT.

The chain combines TRBV7-9 with TRBJ2-7; 8 nucleotides match TRBD1. Trimming removed 4 bases from V and 4 bases from J; junction bases left unmatched: 9. Per germline, CDR1 SEHNR and CDR2 FQNEAQ (reference sequence). The CDR3 length is 15 residues. The CDR3 loop reads CASSSETGEKYEQYF. The CDR3 DNA follows: TGTGCCAGCAGCTCTGAGACAGGGGAAAAATACGAGCAGTACTTC.

J is TRBJ1-5 and V is TRBV27; a possible D gene is TRBD1 (5 bases). The V and J ends lost 2 bases and 3 bases respectively, with 14 bases between them. The germline V gene has CDR1 MNHEY and CDR2 SMNVEV (reference sequence). The CDR3 has 16 residues. The CDR3 region is CASSLTSDSSNQPQHF. The CDR3 DNA reads as TGTGCCAGCAGTTTAACAAGTGACAGCTCCAATCAGCCCCAGCATTTT.

The chain recombines TRBV19 with TRBJ1-1; no clear D. From germline, CDR1 is LNHDA and CDR2 SQIVND (reference sequence). Trimming pared 5 bases from V and 1 base from J, leaving 14 bases between. This CDR3 is 15 amino acids long. Written as DNA, the CDR3 is TGTGCCAGTAGTGCCCGTTCGTGGGCGAACACTGAAGCTTTCTTT. Its translation is CASSARSWANTEAFF.

Written as DNA, the CDR3 is TGTGCCAGTAGTAAAGTACCAGAGACCCAGTACTTC. It specifies CASSKVPETQYF. The chain combines TRBV19 with TRBJ2-5; unclear D gene. CDR1 LNHDA and CDR2 SQIVND come from the germline V gene (reference sequence). Trimming stripped 4 bases from V and 4 bases from J, with 7 bases between. This CDR3 region has 12 residues.

This rearrangement joins TRBV10-3 to TRBJ2-7; 9 nucleotides match TRBD1. Germline assignment: CDR1 ENHRY and CDR2 SYGVKD. The CDR3 has 14 amino acids. V lost 10 bases and J lost 2; bases outside the gene matches: 9. In nucleotides, the CDR3 is TGTGCCACCGATAGGGGGACAGGGACCTACGAGCAGTACTTC. Protein sequence: CATDRGTGTYEQYF.

The chain is built from TRBV4-1 and TRBJ2-5; 7 bases line up with TRBD1. The trim removed 0 bases at V and 5 bases at J, leaving 9 bases unmatched. Germline values: CDR1 MGHRA, CDR2 YSYEKL. This CDR3 is 16 amino acids long. The CDR3 spells CASSQDGSGGRETQYF. Written as DNA, the CDR3 is TGCGCCAGCAGCCAAGATGGGTCAGGGGGACGGGAGACCCAGTACTTC.

The chain is built from TRBV5-6 and TRBJ1-1; D is unresolved. The CDR3 runs 14 residues. Trimming removed 1 base at V and 4 bases at J, with 11 bases between. Germline values: CDR1 SGHDT, CDR2 YYEEEE. The CDR3 loop reads CASSLSSVSTEAFF. CDR3 DNA sequence: TGTGCCAGCAGCTTGTCGTCGGTGAGCACTGAAGCTTTCTTT.

The V and J genes are TRBV5-4 and TRBJ2-2, with D maybe TRBD2 (6 bases). Between the trimmed V and J ends, which lost 0 bases and 1 base, there was a span of 7 bases. Germline lookup yields CDR1 SGHNT and CDR2 YYREEE (reference sequence). This CDR3 is built from 15 residues. The CDR3, as DNA: TGTGCCAGCAGCTTGGCGGGACTGAACACCGGGGAGCTGTTTTTT. It translates to CASSLAGLNTGELFF.

This chain links TRBV7-8 with TRBJ2-1, with 9 bases lining up with TRBD1. The CDR3 sequence is 15 residues long. The trim removed 2 bases at V and 7 bases at J, leaving 6 bases unmatched. Germline loops: CDR1 SGHVS, CDR2 FQNEAQ. In DNA form, the CDR3 reads TGTGCCAGCAGCTTAAGGGACAGGGTGTATAATGAGCAGTTCTTC. Translating it yields CASSLRDRVYNEQFF. Supplemented by reference TRBV7-8 and TRBJ2-1, the full variable domain reads GAGVSQSPRYKVAKRGQDVALRCDPISGHVSLFWYQQALGQGPEFLTYFQNEAQLDKSGLPSDRFFAERPEGSVSTLKIQRTQQEDSAVYLCASSLRDRVYNEQFFGPGTRLTVL.

Only a few counts were recorded for this clone. Other DNA sequences in the sample encode the same CDR3. The chain couples TRBV6-2 or TRBV6-3 to TRBJ2-1, with 9 bases matching TRBD1. Germline trimming cut 2 bases from V and 4 bases from J; bases unmatched to any gene: 3. CDR1 and CDR2 (germline): MNHEY, SVGEGT. The CDR3 has 15 residues. CDR3 nucleotide sequence: TGTGCCAGCAGTTACGGACAGGGGATTTACAATGAGCAGTTCTTC. Translation: CASSYGQGIYNEQFF.

The J gene is TRBJ1-5, the V gene TRBV6-5, with 8 bases lining up with TRBD1. Germline V lookup: CDR1 MNHEY, CDR2 SVGAGI. The CDR3 runs 14 residues. The J segment lost 5 bases and the V segment lost 6 bases, leaving 6 bases of the junction unmatched. This chain's CDR3 is CASSHRGKDQPQHF. The CDR3 region has the DNA TGTGCCAGCAGCCACAGGGGGAAGGATCAGCCCCAGCATTTT.

The chain couples TRBV18 to TRBJ1-6, with D tentatively TRBD1 (6 bases). CDR1 is KGHSH and CDR2 is LQKENI in the germline V gene. This CDR3 comprises 16 residues. The V gene lost 4 bases and the J gene lost 6 bases, with 16 bases spanning the gap. The CDR3 loop is CASSHRAGVRNSPLHF. Here the CDR3 DNA reads TGTGCCAGCTCACACCGGGCAGGGGTCCGTAATTCACCCCTCCACTTT.

This clone was detected only once. This chain joins TRBV6-2 or TRBV6-3 and TRBJ2-1, with D hard to call. This CDR3 is 14 amino acids long. The V and J ends lost 0 bases and 10 bases respectively, with 13 bases between them. Looked up from germline, CDR1 is MNHEY and CDR2 is SVGEGT. The CDR3 DNA sequence: TGTGCCAGCAGTTACTCCAGACTCCAAAACGAGCAGTTCTTC. Translation gives CASSYSRLQNEQFF.

The chain uses TRBV19 and TRBJ2-5; tentative D call: TRBD1 (6 bases). Per the germline V gene, CDR1 is LNHDA and CDR2 is SQIVND (reference sequence). V gave up 7 bases and J gave up 1 base, with 19 bases separating them. This CDR3 region has 16 residues. CDR3 residues: CASITRQDSVQETQYF. CDR3 nucleotide sequence: TGTGCCAGTATTACCCGCCAGGACAGCGTCCAAGAGACCCAGTACTTC.

This chain joins TRBV7-8 and TRBJ1-1; maybe TRBD1 (5 bases). CDR3 length: 17 amino acids. The V gene lost 5 bases and the J gene lost 5 bases, with 24 bases spanning the gap. Germline assignment: CDR1 SGHVS and CDR2 FQNEAQ. CDR3 nucleotides: TGTGCCAGCAGCATGGGTCGGGCAGGGCTAAGGATAACTGAAGCTTTCTTT. Translated, it gives CASSMGRAGLRITEAFF.

The chain carries TRBV10-1 and TRBJ2-1; 13 bases fit TRBD2. This CDR3 contains 17 residues. V was pared by 6 bases and J by 3 bases, with 8 bases of the junction left unmatched. CDR1 and CDR2 (germline): WNHNN, SYGVQD (reference sequence). The CDR3 here is CASSSTGTSGNYNEQFF. CDR3 bases: TGCGCCAGCAGCTCAACCGGGACTAGCGGGAACTACAATGAGCAGTTCTTC.

This clone was counted a few times. The chain couples TRBV19 to TRBJ1-3; D is unclear. V shed 5 bases and J shed 1 base, with 9 bases lying between them. The germline V gene has CDR1 LNHDA and CDR2 SQIVND (reference sequence). The CDR3 runs to 14 residues. CDR3 nucleotides: TGTGCCAGTAGTGGACGTGGGTCTGGAAACACCATATATTTT. As protein: CASSGRGSGNTIYF.

The chain recombines TRBV14 with TRBJ2-3; D possibly corresponds to TRBD2 (6 bases). The CDR3 length is 16 residues. V gave up 1 base and J gave up 0 bases, with 11 bases separating them. From germline, CDR1 is SGHDN and CDR2 FVKESK. CDR3 residues: CASSQVGGESTDTQYF. The CDR3 coding sequence is TGTGCCAGCAGCCAAGTTGGCGGGGAGAGCACAGATACGCAGTATTTT.

V usage is TRBV27 and J usage is TRBJ2-7; D may correspond to TRBD1 or TRBD2 (5 bases each). The germline V and J ends were trimmed by 0 bases and 4 bases, with 19 bases remaining between them. Per germline, CDR1 MNHEY and CDR2 SMNVEV (reference sequence). This CDR3 has 17 amino acids. The DNA for the CDR3 is TGTGCCAGCAGTTTATCGTGGGGGAGAGATTACAGGTACGAGCAGTACTTC. It is translated as CASSLSWGRDYRYEQYF.

In DNA form, the CDR3 reads TGTGCCAGCAGTCCCGCCCGGACAGGGGTGTCCACTGAAGCTTTCTTT. Protein product: CASSPARTGVSTEAFF. The gene calls are TRBV6-2 or TRBV6-3 and TRBJ1-1, with 9 nucleotides matching TRBD1. The CDR3 is made up of 16 amino acids. V shed 5 bases, J shed 4 bases, and the junction held 11 bases outside the gene matches. Germline CDR1 MNHEY, CDR2 SVGEGT.